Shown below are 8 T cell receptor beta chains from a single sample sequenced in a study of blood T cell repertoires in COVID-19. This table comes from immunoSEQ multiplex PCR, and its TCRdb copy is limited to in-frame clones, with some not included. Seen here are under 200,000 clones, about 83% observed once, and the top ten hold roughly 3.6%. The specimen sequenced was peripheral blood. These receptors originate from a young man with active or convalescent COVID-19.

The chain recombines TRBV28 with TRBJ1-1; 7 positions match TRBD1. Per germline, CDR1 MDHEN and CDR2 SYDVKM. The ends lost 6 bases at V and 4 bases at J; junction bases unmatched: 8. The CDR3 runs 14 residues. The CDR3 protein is CASRGWDSLTEAFF. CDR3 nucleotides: TGTGCCAGCAGAGGTTGGGACAGCCTCACTGAAGCTTTCTTT.

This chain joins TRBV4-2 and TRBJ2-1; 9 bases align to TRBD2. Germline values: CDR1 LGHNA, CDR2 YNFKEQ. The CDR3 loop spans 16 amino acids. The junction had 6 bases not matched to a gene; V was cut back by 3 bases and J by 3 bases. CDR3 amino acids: CASSHQSSGNYNEQFF. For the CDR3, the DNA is TGTGCCAGCAGCCACCAATCTAGCGGGAACTACAATGAGCAGTTCTTC.

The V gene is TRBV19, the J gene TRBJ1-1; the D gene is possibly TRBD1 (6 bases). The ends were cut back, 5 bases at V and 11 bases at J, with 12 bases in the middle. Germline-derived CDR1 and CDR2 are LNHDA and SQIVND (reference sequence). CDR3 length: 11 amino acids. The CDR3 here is CASSAGGAAFF. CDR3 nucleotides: TGTGCCAGTAGTGCGGGGGGGGCTGCTTTCTTT.

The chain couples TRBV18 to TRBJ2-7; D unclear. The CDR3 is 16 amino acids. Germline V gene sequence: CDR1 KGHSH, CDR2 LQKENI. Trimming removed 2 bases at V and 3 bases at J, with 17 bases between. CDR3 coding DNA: TGTGCCAGCTCACCAGCCGGAGACCCGAACGGCTACGAGCAGTACTTC. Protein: CASSPAGDPNGYEQYF.

The CDR3 nucleotides read TGTGCCAGCTCACCTGAGACAGGTTTCACCTACGAGCAGTACTTC. Amino acid sequence: CASSPETGFTYEQYF. The chain couples TRBV18 to TRBJ2-7; TRBD1 is a possible D gene (6 bases). The germline V gene has CDR1 KGHSH and CDR2 LQKENI. Between the trimmed V and J ends, which lost 3 bases and 2 bases, there was a span of 14 bases. This CDR3 region has 15 residues.

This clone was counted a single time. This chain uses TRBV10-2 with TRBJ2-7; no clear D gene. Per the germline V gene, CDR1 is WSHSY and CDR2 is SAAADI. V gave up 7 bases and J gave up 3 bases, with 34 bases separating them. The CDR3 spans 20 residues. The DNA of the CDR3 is TGCGCCAGCATTCGAGAACAAACCTTAATTGTGGGCCTTACCTACTACGAGCAGTACGTC. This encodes CASIREQTLIVGLTYYEQYV.

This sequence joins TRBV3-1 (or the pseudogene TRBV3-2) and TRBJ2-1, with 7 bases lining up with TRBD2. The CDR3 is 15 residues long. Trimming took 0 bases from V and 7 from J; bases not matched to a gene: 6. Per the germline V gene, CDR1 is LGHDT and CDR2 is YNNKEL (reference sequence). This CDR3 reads CASSQDFREGNEQFF. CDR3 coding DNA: TGTGCCAGCAGCCAAGATTTCAGGGAGGGTAATGAGCAGTTCTTC.

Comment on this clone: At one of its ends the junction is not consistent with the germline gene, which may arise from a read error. CDR3 in DNA: TGTACCACCAGCAGAGGGGTTCCTAGACTAGCGGAAGAGACCCAGTACTTC. It translates to CTTSRGVPRLAEETQYF. The chain combines TRBV15 with TRBJ2-5; 9 nucleotides match TRBD2. This CDR3 has 17 amino acids. Germline V CDR1 and CDR2: LNHNV, YYDKDF (reference sequence).